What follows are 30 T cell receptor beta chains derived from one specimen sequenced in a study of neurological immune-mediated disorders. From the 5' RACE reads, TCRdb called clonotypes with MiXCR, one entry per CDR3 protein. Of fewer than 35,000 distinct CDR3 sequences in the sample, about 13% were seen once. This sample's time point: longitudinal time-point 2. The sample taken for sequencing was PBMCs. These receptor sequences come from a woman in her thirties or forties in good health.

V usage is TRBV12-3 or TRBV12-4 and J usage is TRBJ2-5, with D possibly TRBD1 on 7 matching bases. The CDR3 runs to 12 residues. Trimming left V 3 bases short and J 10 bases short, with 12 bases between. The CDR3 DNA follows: TGTGCCAGCAGTTTCGCGCAGGGGGGCCAGTACTTC. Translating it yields CASSFAQGGQYF.

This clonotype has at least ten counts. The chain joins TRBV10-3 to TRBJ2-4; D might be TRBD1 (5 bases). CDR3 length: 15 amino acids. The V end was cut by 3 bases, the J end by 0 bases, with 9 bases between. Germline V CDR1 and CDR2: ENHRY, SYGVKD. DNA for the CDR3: TGTGCCATCAGTGATGAGCAGGGAGCCAAAAACATTCAGTACTTC. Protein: CAISDEQGAKNIQYF.

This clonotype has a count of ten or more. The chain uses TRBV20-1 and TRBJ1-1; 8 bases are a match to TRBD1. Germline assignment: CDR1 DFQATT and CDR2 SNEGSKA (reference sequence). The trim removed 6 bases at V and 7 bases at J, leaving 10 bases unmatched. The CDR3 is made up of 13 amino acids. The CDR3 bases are TGCAGTGCAAACCACGGACAGGGAATTGAAGCTTTCTTT. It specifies CSANHGQGIEAFF.

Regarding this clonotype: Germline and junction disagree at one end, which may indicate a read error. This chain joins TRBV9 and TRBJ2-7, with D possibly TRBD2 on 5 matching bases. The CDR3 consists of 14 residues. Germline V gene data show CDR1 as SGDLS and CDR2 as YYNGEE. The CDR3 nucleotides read TGTGCCAGTAGCGTAGAAGGATTCTCCTACGAGCAGGACTTC. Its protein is CASSVEGFSYEQDF.

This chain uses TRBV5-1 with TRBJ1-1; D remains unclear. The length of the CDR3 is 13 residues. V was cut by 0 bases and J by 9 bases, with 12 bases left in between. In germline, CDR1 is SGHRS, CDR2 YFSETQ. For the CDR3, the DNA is TGCGCCAGCAGCTTGGCCAGCAGGTCTAAAGCTTTCTTT. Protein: CASSLASRSKAFF. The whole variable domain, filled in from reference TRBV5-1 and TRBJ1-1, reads KAGVTQTPRYLIKTRGQQVTLSCSPISGHRSVSWYQQTPGQGLQFLFEYFSETQRNKGNFPGRFSGRQFSNSRSEMNVSTLELGDSALYLCASSLASRSKAFFGQGTRLTVV.

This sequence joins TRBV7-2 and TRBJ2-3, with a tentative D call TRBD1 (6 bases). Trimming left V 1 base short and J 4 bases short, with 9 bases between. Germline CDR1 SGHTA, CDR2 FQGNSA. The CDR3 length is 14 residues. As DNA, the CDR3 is TGTACCAGCAGCTTAGATACAGGGCCAGATACGCAGTATTTT. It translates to CTSSLDTGPDTQYF.

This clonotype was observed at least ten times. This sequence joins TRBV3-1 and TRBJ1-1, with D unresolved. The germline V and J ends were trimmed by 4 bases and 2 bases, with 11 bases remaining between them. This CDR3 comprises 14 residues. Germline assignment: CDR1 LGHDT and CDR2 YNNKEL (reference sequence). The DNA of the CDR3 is TGTGCCAGCAGCCCTACAGACTCAAACACTGAAGCTTTCTTT. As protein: CASSPTDSNTEAFF.

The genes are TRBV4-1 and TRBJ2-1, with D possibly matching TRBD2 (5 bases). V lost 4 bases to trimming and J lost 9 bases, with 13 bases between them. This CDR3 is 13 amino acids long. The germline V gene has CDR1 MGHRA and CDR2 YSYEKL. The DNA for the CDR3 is TGCGCCAGCAGCCCGACGTTCGAGGGTGAGCAGTTCTTC. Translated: CASSPTFEGEQFF.

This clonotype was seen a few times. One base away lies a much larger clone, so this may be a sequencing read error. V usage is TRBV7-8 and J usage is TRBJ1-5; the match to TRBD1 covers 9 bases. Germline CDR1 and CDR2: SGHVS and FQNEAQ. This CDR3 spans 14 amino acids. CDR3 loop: CASSVDRGNKPQHF. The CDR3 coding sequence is TGTGCCAGCAGCGTGGACAGGGGCAATAAGCCCCAGCATTTT.

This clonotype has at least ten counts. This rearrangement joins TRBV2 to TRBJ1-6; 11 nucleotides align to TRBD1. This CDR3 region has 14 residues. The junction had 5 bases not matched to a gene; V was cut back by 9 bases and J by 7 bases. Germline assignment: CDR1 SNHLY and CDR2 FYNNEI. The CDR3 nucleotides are TGTGCCAGTATTCGGGACAGGGGGAATTCACCCCTCCACTTT. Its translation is CASIRDRGNSPLHF.

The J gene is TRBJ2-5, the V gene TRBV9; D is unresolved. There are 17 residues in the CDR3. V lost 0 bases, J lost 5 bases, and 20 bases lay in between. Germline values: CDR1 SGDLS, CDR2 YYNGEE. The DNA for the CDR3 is TGTGCCAGCAGCGTAGGTGTGGGCCCCAGGCCAAATGAGACCCAGTACTTC. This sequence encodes CASSVGVGPRPNETQYF. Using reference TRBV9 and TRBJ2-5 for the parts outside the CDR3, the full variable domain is DSGVTQTPKHLITATGQRVTLRCSPRSGDLSVYWYQQSLDQGLQFLIQYYNGEERAKGNILERFSAQQFPDLHSELNLSSLELGDSALYFCASSVGVGPRPNETQYFGPGTRLLVL.

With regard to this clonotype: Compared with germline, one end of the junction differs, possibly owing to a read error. CDR3 loop: CASSSDGNNTDAFF. CDR3 DNA sequence: TGCGCCAGCAGCTCGGACGGGAACAACACTGACGCTTTCTTT. This chain uses TRBV5-1 with TRBJ1-1; D unresolved. Germline lookup yields CDR1 SGHRS and CDR2 YFSETQ. CDR3 length equals 14 residues.

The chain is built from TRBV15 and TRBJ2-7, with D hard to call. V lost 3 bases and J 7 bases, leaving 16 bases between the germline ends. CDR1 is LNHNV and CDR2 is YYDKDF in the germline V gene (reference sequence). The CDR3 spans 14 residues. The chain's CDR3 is CATSRPGLAGEQYF. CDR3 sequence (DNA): TGTGCCACCAGCAGGCCTGGGTTAGCTGGGGAGCAGTACTTC.

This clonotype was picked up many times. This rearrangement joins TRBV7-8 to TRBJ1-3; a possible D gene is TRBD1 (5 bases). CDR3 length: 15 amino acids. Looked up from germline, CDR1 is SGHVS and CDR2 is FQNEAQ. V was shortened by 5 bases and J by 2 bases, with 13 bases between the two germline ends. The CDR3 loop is CASSKQGFAGNTIYF. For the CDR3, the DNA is TGTGCCAGCAGCAAGCAGGGTTTTGCTGGAAACACCATATATTTT. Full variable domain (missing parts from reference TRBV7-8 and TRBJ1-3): GAGVSQSPRYKVAKRGQDVALRCDPISGHVSLFWYQQALGQGPEFLTYFQNEAQLDKSGLPSDRFFAERPEGSVSTLKIQRTQQEDSAVYLCASSKQGFAGNTIYFGEGSWLTVV.

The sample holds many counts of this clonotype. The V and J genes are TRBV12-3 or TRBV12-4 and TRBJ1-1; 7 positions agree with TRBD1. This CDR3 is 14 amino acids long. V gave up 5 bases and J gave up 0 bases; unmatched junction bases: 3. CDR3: CASSATGVNTEAFF. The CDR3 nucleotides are TGTGCCAGCAGTGCAACAGGGGTGAACACTGAAGCTTTCTTT.

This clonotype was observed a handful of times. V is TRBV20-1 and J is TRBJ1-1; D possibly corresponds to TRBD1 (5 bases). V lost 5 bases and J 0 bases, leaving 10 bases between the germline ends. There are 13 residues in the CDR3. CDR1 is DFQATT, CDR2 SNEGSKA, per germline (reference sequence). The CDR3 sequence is CSAGDGMNTEAFF. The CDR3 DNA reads TGCAGTGCTGGGGACGGAATGAACACTGAAGCTTTCTTT.

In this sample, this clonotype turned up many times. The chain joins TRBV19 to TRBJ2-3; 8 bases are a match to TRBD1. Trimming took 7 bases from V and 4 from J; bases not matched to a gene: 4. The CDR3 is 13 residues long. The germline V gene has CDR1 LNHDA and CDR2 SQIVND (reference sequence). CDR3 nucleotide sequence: TGTGCCAGTACCCCGACAGGGGCAGATACGCAGTATTTT. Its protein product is CASTPTGADTQYF.

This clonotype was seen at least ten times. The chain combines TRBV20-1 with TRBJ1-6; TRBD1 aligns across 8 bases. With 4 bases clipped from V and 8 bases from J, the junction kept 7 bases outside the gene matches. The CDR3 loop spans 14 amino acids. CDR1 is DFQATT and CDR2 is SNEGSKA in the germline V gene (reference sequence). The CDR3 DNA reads TGCAGTGCTATCAGACAGGGGAGTGATTCACCCCTCCACTTT. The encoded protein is CSAIRQGSDSPLHF.

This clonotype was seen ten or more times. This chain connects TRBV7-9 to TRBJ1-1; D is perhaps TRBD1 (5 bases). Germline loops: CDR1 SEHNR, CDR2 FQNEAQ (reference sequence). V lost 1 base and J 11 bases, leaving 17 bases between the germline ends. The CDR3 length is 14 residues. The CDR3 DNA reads TGTGCCAGCAGCTTAGAAGATGCCGGGGACGGGGCTTTCTTT. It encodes CASSLEDAGDGAFF.

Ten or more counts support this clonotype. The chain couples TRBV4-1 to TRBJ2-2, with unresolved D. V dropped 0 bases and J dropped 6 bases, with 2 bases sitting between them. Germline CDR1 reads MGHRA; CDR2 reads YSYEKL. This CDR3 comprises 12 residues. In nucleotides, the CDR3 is TGCGCCAGCAGCCAAGAGGCCGGGGAGCTGTTTTTT. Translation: CASSQEAGELFF.

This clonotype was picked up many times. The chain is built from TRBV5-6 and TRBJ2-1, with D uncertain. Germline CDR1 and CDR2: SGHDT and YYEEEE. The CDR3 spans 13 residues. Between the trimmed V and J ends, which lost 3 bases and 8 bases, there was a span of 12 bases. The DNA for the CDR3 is TGTGCCAGCAGCTGGGGAATGCCCGATGAGCAGTTCTTC. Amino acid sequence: CASSWGMPDEQFF. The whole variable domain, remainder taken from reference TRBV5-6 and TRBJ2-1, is DAGVTQSPTHLIKTRGQQVTLRCSPKSGHDTVSWYQQALGQGPQFIFQYYEEEERQRGNFPDRFSGHQFPNYSSELNVNALLLGDSALYLCASSWGMPDEQFFGPGTRLTVL.

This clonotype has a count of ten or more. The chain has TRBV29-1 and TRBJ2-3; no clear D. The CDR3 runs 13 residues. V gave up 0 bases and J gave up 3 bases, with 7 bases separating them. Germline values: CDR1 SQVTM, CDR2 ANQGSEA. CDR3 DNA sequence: TGCAGCGTTGAAGATCAACTAACAGATACGCAGTATTTT. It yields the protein CSVEDQLTDTQYF.

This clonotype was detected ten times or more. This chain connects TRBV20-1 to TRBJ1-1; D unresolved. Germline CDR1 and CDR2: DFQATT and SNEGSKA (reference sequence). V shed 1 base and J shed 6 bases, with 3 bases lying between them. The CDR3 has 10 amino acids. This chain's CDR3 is CSARVAEAFF. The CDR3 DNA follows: TGCAGTGCTAGAGTGGCTGAAGCTTTCTTT.

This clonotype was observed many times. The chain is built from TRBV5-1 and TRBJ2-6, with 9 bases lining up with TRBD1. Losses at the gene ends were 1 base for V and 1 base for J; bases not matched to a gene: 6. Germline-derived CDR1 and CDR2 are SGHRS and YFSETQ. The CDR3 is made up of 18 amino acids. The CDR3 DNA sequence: TGCGCCAGCAGCTTGACAGGGGGCGCGTCGTCTGGGGCCAACGTCCTGACTTTC. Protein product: CASSLTGGASSGANVLTF.

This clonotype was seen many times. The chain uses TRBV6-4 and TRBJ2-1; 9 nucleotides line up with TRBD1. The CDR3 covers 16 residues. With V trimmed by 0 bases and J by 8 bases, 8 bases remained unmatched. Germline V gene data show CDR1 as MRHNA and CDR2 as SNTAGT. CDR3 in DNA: TGTGCCAGCAGTGACTCGCCGGGACAGGGTACGGATGAGCAGTTCTTC. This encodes CASSDSPGQGTDEQFF.

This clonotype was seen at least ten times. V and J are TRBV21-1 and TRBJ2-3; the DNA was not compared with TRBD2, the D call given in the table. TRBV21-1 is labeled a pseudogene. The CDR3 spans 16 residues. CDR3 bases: TGTGCCAGCAGCAACACCGGGACTAGAGGGGAGGATACGCAGTATTTT. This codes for CASSNTGTRGEDTQYF.

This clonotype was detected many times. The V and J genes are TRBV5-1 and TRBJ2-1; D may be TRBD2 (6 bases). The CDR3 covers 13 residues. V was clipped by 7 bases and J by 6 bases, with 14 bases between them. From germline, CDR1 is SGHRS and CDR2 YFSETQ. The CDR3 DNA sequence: TGCGCCAGCTCCTTGGGGGGATCCAATGAGCAGTTCTTC. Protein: CASSLGGSNEQFF.

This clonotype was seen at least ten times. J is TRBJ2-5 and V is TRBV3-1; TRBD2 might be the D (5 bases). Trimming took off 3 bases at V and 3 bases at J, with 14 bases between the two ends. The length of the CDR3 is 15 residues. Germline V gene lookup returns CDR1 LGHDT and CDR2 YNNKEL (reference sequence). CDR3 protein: CASSHLIPAEETQYF. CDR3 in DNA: TGTGCCAGCAGCCATCTCATCCCAGCGGAAGAGACCCAGTACTTC.

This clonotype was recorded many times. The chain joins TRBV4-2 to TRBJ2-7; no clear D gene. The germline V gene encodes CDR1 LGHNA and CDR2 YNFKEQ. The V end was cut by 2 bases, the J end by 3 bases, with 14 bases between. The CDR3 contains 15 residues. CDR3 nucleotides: TGTGCCAGCAGCCAACCCGAGAGTTATGACTACGAGCAGTACTTC. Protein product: CASSQPESYDYEQYF.

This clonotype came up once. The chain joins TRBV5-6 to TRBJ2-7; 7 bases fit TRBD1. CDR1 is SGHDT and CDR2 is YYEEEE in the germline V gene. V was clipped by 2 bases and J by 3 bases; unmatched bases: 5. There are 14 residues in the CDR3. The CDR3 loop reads CASSFIGQDYEQYF. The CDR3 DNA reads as TGTGCCAGCAGCTTTATAGGACAGGACTACGAGCAGTACTTC. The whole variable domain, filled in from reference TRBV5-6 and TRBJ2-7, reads DAGVTQSPTHLIKTRGQQVTLRCSPKSGHDTVSWYQQALGQGPQFIFQYYEEEERQRGNFPDRFSGHQFPNYSSELNVNALLLGDSALYLCASSFIGQDYEQYFGPGTRLTVT.